The 32 T cell receptor beta chains presented below share a single source sample, sequenced in a study of blood T cells in healthy people across ages. For the second PCR, which ran for about 6 to 11 cycles, a sample-barcoded 5' primer and a J-beta primer mix were used. TCRdb re-called the 5' RACE reads through MiXCR, storing one row per CDR3 protein. The table shows around 1,500,000 distinct CDR3 sequences, with roughly 45% occurring only once. Sequencing was done on a sample of blood. These receptors all stem from a woman aged 18-29 years in good health.

This chain joins TRBV20-1 and TRBJ2-7, with TRBD2 identical over 13 bases. Losses at the gene ends were 5 bases for V and 7 bases for J; bases not matched to a gene: 20. Germline CDR1 DFQATT, CDR2 SNEGSKA (reference sequence). The CDR3 is 18 residues long. The CDR3 loop is CSAGGRGGTSGTLGEQYF. In DNA, the CDR3 is TGCAGTGCTGGGGGGAGAGGGGGGACTAGCGGGACCCTTGGTGAGCAGTACTTC.

This clonotype was picked up a small number of times. V gene TRBV11-2 combines with J gene TRBJ2-1, with TRBD2 identical over 9 bases. V was clipped by 2 bases and J by 8 bases; unmatched bases: 10. CDR1 and CDR2 from the germline V gene are SGHAT and FQNNGV. This CDR3 has 16 residues. CDR3 amino acids: CASSLTTTGTSHEQFF. In nucleotides, the CDR3 is TGTGCCAGCAGCTTAACCACCACAGGGACTAGCCATGAGCAGTTCTTC.

The gene calls are TRBV7-9 and TRBJ2-7; the D gene is possibly TRBD1 (5 bases). The CDR3 is 14 amino acids. The V gene's germline CDR1 is SEHNR and CDR2 FQNEAQ (reference sequence). The V gene lost 2 bases and the J gene lost 4 bases, with 12 bases spanning the gap. The CDR3 here is CASSLLSTVYEQYF. The CDR3 bases are TGTGCCAGCAGCTTATTATCGACAGTTTACGAGCAGTACTTC. The full variable domain, its missing parts supplied by reference TRBV7-9 and TRBJ2-7, is DTGVSQNPRHKITKRGQNVTFRCDPISEHNRLYWYRQTLGQGPEFLTYFQNEAQLEKSRLLSDRFSAERPKGSFSTLEIQRTEQGDSAMYLCASSLLSTVYEQYFGPGTRLTVT.

In this sample, this clonotype turned up a few times. J is TRBJ2-7 and V is TRBV7-9; tentatively, D is TRBD2 (5 bases). The V gene's germline CDR1 is SEHNR and CDR2 FQNEAQ (reference sequence). This CDR3 is built from 15 residues. The ends were cut back, 4 bases at V and 6 bases at J, with 19 bases in the middle. In nucleotides, the CDR3 is TGTGCCAGCAGCTCCCGAGGTCGGGGATCCAGCGAGCAGTACTTC. This translates into CASSSRGRGSSEQYF.

The chain recombines TRBV27 with TRBJ2-7; 9 bases map to TRBD1. The CDR3 length is 15 residues. Unmatched junction bases numbered 5, after V lost 3 bases and J lost 2 bases. The germline CDR1 and CDR2 sequences are MNHEY and SMNVEV (reference sequence). CDR3 sequence reads: CASSFTGGAPYEQYF. The CDR3 region has the DNA TGTGCCAGCAGTTTCACAGGGGGCGCGCCCTACGAGCAGTACTTC.

Only a few counts were recorded for this clonotype. J is TRBJ2-3 and V is TRBV10-3; TRBD2 agrees at 10 bases. Germline CDR1 ENHRY, CDR2 SYGVKD. The CDR3 consists of 15 residues. V dropped 6 bases and J dropped 2; count of bases not matched to a gene: 5. The CDR3 DNA reads TGTGCCATCAGCGAGCGGGAGGGCCTCACAGATACGCAGTATTTT. Protein sequence: CAISEREGLTDTQYF.

The chain is built from TRBV12-3 or TRBV12-4 and TRBJ1-5, with D perhaps TRBD1 (6 bases). The CDR3 loop spans 15 amino acids. The ends were cut back, 3 bases at V and 3 bases at J, with 12 bases in the middle. The CDR3 spells CASSFGQWTNQPQHF. CDR3 DNA sequence: TGTGCCAGCAGTTTCGGACAGTGGACCAATCAGCCCCAGCATTTT.

This clonotype was found many times. The chain carries TRBV5-6 and TRBJ2-1, with D tentatively TRBD2 (6 bases). From germline, CDR1 is SGHDT and CDR2 YYEEEE. The V end was cut by 4 bases, the J end by 0 bases, with 14 bases between. The CDR3 totals 16 residues. The CDR3: CASSPRGVSSYNEQFF. As DNA, the CDR3 is TGTGCCAGCAGCCCACGCGGGGTCAGCTCCTACAATGAGCAGTTCTTC.

This clonotype has only a few counts. V is TRBV5-1 and J is TRBJ2-7, with 8 nucleotides matching TRBD2. In germline, CDR1 is SGHRS, CDR2 YFSETQ. Losses at the gene ends were 3 bases for V and 3 bases for J; bases not matched to a gene: 5. The CDR3 runs to 14 residues. Written as DNA, the CDR3 is TGCGCCAGCAGCTCAGCGGGAGTAGACTACGAGCAGTACTTC. Protein sequence: CASSSAGVDYEQYF.

This clonotype was seen only a few times. CDR3 region: CASSYSLRGEEGYTF. The CDR3 coding sequence is TGTGCCAGCAGTTACTCGCTTCGAGGGGAGGAAGGCTACACCTTC. This sequence joins TRBV6-5 and TRBJ1-2; maybe TRBD1 (5 bases). With 0 bases removed from V and 8 bases from J, the gap between germline ends came to 16 bases. The CDR3 runs to 15 residues. Germline V gene lookup returns CDR1 MNHEY and CDR2 SVGAGI.

This clonotype showed up just a few times. V gene TRBV27 combines with J gene TRBJ1-1; possible D gene TRBD1, 5 bases. The CDR3 has 14 amino acids. Per the germline V gene, CDR1 is MNHEY and CDR2 is SMNVEV (reference sequence). The ends were cut back, 5 bases at V and 4 bases at J, with 14 bases in the middle. The CDR3 sequence is CASSPGLGGTEAFF. The CDR3 bases are TGTGCCAGCAGTCCTGGTCTTGGGGGCACTGAAGCTTTCTTT.

Turning to this clonotype: Sequence at one end of the junction differs from germline and may be a read error. V gene TRBV27 combines with J gene TRBJ1-1; 7 bases match TRBD1. CDR3 length: 17 amino acids. Per the germline V gene, CDR1 is MNHEY and CDR2 is SMNVEV (reference sequence). CDR3 sequence: CASSSPRGQVMKTEAFF. The DNA of the CDR3 is TGTGCCAGCAGTTCCCCGAGGGGGCAAGTCATGAAGACTGAAGCTTTCTTT.

V and J are TRBV18 and TRBJ2-7; D is possibly TRBD1 (5 bases). CDR1 KGHSH and CDR2 LQKENI come from the germline V gene. V was shortened by 7 bases and J by 2 bases, with 12 bases between the two germline ends. CDR3 length equals 13 residues. The CDR3 nucleotides are TGTGCCAGCTGCGAGGACACGACCTACGAGCAGTACTTC. Residues: CASCEDTTYEQYF.

This clonotype was seen a few times. This rearrangement joins TRBV30 to TRBJ1-2; D unclear. The germline CDR1 and CDR2 sequences are GTSNPN and SVGIG (reference sequence). The CDR3 sequence is 13 residues long. Trimming took 1 base from V and 4 from J, leaving 10 bases between them. The CDR3 loop reads CAWSEGLGYGYTF. The CDR3 coding sequence is TGTGCCTGGAGTGAAGGTTTGGGCTATGGCTACACCTTC.

J is TRBJ1-2 and V is TRBV3-1; weak D call: TRBD1 (5 bases). V was shortened by 3 bases and J by 7 bases, with 9 bases between the two germline ends. The CDR3 runs 12 residues. Germline V gene lookup returns CDR1 LGHDT and CDR2 YNNKEL (reference sequence). CDR3 protein: CASSQGDGGYTF. In DNA form, the CDR3 reads TGTGCCAGCAGCCAGGGGGATGGTGGCTACACCTTC.

Remarks on this clonotype: An end of the junction does not agree with germline; a read error may underlie this. This sequence joins TRBV10-3 and TRBJ2-5, with 8 positions matching TRBD2. CDR1 is ENHRY and CDR2 is SYGVKD in the germline V gene. This CDR3 has 15 amino acids. The CDR3 coding sequence is TGTGCCATCAGTGAAACGGGGGGGACCCAAGGGACCCAGTACTTC. It encodes CAISETGGTQGTQYF.

This clonotype was picked up a small number of times. The chain joins TRBV27 to TRBJ2-1, with 7 bases matching TRBD2. CDR1 and CDR2 (germline): MNHEY, SMNVEV (reference sequence). The V and J ends lost 11 bases and 6 bases, in that order; junction bases with no gene match: 16. The CDR3 is 15 residues long. In DNA, the CDR3 is TGTGCCTCAGCGAAGAGGACTAGAAGCGGCAATGAGCAGTTCTTC. Its protein is CASAKRTRSGNEQFF.

In this sample, this clonotype turned up a few times. The chain recombines TRBV20-1 with TRBJ1-5; perhaps TRBD1 as D (6 bases). Germline values: CDR1 DFQATT, CDR2 SNEGSKA (reference sequence). V lost 6 bases to trimming and J lost 4 bases, with 13 bases between them. The CDR3 extends over 13 amino acids. The CDR3 nucleotides are TGCAGTGCAGAGGGGGTGGGGAATCAGCCCCAGCATTTT. This translates into CSAEGVGNQPQHF.

This clonotype was counted a few times. The genes are TRBV10-3 and TRBJ2-3; D gene uncertain. The V gene lost 4 bases and the J gene lost 10 bases, with 15 bases spanning the gap. Looked up from germline, CDR1 is ENHRY and CDR2 is SYGVKD. The CDR3 is 13 amino acids. The CDR3 here is CAISVSGLTAQYF. As DNA, the CDR3 is TGTGCCATCAGTGTGTCCGGGTTAACGGCGCAGTATTTT.

This clonotype was detected a few times. V usage is TRBV12-3 or TRBV12-4 and J usage is TRBJ1-2, with 10 bases identical to TRBD1. The CDR3 runs to 15 residues. The trim removed 5 bases at V and 5 bases at J, leaving 8 bases unmatched. The chain's CDR3 is CASSHTGTGEYGYTF. CDR3 nucleotides: TGTGCCAGCAGTCACACCGGGACAGGGGAATATGGCTACACCTTC.

This clonotype was counted a few times. The chain has TRBV15 and TRBJ1-2; tentatively, D is TRBD1 (6 bases). The germline CDR1 and CDR2 sequences are LNHNV and YYDKDF (reference sequence). The CDR3 has 14 amino acids. The V end was cut by 0 bases, the J end by 7 bases, with 12 bases between. DNA for the CDR3: TGTGCCACCAGCAGAGAGCCAGGGGTTGCTGGCTACACCTTC. As protein: CATSREPGVAGYTF.

The CDR3: CASSLIAGYNEQFF. DNA of the CDR3: TGTGCCAGCAGCTTAATAGCGGGTTACAATGAGCAGTTCTTC. The chain carries TRBV7-2 and TRBJ2-1; 7 nucleotides match TRBD2. Looked up from germline, CDR1 is SGHTA and CDR2 is FQGNSA. The CDR3 has 14 residues. J gave up 4 bases and V 2 bases, and 2 bases lay outside the gene matches.

A remark on this clonotype: The conserved phenylalanine or tryptophan normally closing the CDR3 is absent here, so this likely arose from a read error. The J gene is TRBJ2-1, the V gene TRBV6-1; D unclear. Trimming pared 0 bases from V and 13 bases from J, leaving 13 bases between. The germline V gene has CDR1 MNHNS and CDR2 SASEGT. CDR3 length equals 13 residues. The CDR3 region is CASSEAPRETQFL. The CDR3 coding sequence is TGTGCCAGCAGTGAAGCGCCGCGAGAGACCCAGTTCCTC.

The CDR3 here is CASSPGQGAWLGDGYTF. CDR3 in DNA: TGTGCCAGCAGTCCCGGACAGGGGGCTTGGTTAGGTGACGGCTACACCTTC. The chain recombines TRBV28 with TRBJ1-2; TRBD1 matches at 11 bases. V was clipped by 5 bases and J by 8 bases; unmatched bases: 16. CDR1 and CDR2 (germline): MDHEN, SYDVKM. There are 17 residues in the CDR3.

The rearrangement joins TRBV9 to TRBJ2-7, with a weak D call TRBD1 (5 bases). Trimming took off 3 bases at V and 5 bases at J, with 12 bases between the two ends. Germline loops: CDR1 SGDLS, CDR2 YYNGEE. The CDR3 runs to 13 residues. CDR3 sequence: CASSGSQGDEQYF. In DNA, the CDR3 is TGTGCCAGCAGCGGGAGTCAGGGCGACGAGCAGTACTTC.

This clonotype was counted only a few times. This chain links TRBV4-2 with TRBJ2-7; 14 positions agree with TRBD2. Germline trimming cut 5 bases from V and 3 bases from J; bases unmatched to any gene: 12. Looked up from germline, CDR1 is LGHNA and CDR2 is YNFKEQ. The CDR3 covers 18 residues. The CDR3 protein is CASSVPGTSGSVFYEQYF. In DNA form, the CDR3 reads TGTGCCAGCAGCGTTCCCGGGACTAGCGGGAGTGTTTTCTACGAGCAGTACTTC.

The chain uses TRBV7-2 and TRBJ2-7, with D perhaps matching TRBD2 (6 bases). Germline V gene lookup returns CDR1 SGHTA and CDR2 FQGNSA. Trimming took off 5 bases at V and 6 bases at J, with 14 bases between the two ends. CDR3 size: 13 residues. The CDR3 DNA sequence: TGTGCCAGCAGCCCCCGGAGGGAGCGCGAGCAGTACTTC. Translated: CASSPRREREQYF.

J is TRBJ2-1 and V is TRBV25-1; 13 nucleotides align to TRBD2. V trimming: 8 bases; J trimming: 4 bases; junction bases outside the gene matches: 5. This CDR3 contains 15 residues. Germline CDR1 and CDR2: MGHDK and SYGVNS. DNA of the CDR3: TGTGCCAGCGGACTAGCGGGAGTGGGGTACAATGAGCAGTTCTTC. Its protein product is CASGLAGVGYNEQFF.

The CDR3 DNA reads as TGTGCCAGCAGTGAATCCCTACAGGTGTGGGACGAGCAGTACTTC. Its translation is CASSESLQVWDEQYF. The chain employs TRBV25-1 and TRBJ2-7; perhaps TRBD1 as D (5 bases). The CDR3 covers 15 residues. Germline CDR1 and CDR2: MGHDK and SYGVNS. Trimming left V 1 base short and J 5 bases short, with 15 bases between.

The chain combines TRBV4-1 with TRBJ2-3, with D possibly matching TRBD2 (6 bases). CDR1 and CDR2 (germline): MGHRA, YSYEKL. The CDR3 is 15 amino acids. Between the trimmed V and J ends, which lost 5 bases and 7 bases, there was a span of 19 bases. The CDR3 is CASSNSETGVNTQYF. In nucleotides, the CDR3 is TGCGCCAGCAGCAATAGCGAGACGGGGGTGAATACGCAGTATTTT.

The chain couples TRBV19 to TRBJ1-2; weak D call: TRBD1 (6 bases). Trimming removed 8 bases from V and 7 bases from J, with 8 bases in between. Germline V gene data show CDR1 as LNHDA and CDR2 as SQIVND (reference sequence). CDR3 size: 10 residues. Written as DNA, the CDR3 is TGTGCCAGTGGGGGGGCTGGCTACACCTTC. Its translation is CASGGAGYTF.

The rearrangement joins TRBV20-1 to TRBJ2-5, with 9 bases that match TRBD1. The CDR3 runs 14 residues. V gave up 3 bases and J gave up 3 bases; unmatched junction bases: 5. The germline V gene encodes CDR1 DFQATT and CDR2 SNEGSKA (reference sequence). The CDR3 DNA follows: TGCAGTGCTAGGGCAACAGGGGGCAAAGAGACCCAGTACTTC. Translated: CSARATGGKETQYF.